Below are 27 T cell receptor beta chains sequenced from a single sample in a study of cytomegalovirus exposure and HLA in healthy donors. 13 Jbeta primers and 60 Vbeta primers were used for the PCR. TCRdb's copy holds only in-frame clones and misses some; the assay was immunoSEQ multiplex PCR. The sample has 150,000 to 200,000 clones; about four fifths are singletons. The material sequenced was PBMCs. The receptors come from a woman in her forties or fifties in good health and CMV-seronegative.

The genes are TRBV19 and TRBJ2-5; tentative D call: TRBD2 (7 bases). Trimming cost V 5 bases and J 5 bases, with 18 bases left between them. Germline loops: CDR1 LNHDA, CDR2 SQIVND (reference sequence). The CDR3 has 15 residues. Written as DNA, the CDR3 is TGTGCCAGTAGTGCCAGGGTTGGGGGGGCCGAGACCCAGTACTTC. Protein sequence: CASSARVGGAETQYF.

The chain couples TRBV18 to TRBJ1-1, with D uncertain. CDR1 and CDR2 from the germline V gene are KGHSH and LQKENI. This CDR3 spans 13 amino acids. V lost 5 bases and J 6 bases, leaving 13 bases between the germline ends. CDR3 coding DNA: TGTGCCAGCTCAGAATCACTGATCGCTGAAGCTTTCTTT. Translation: CASSESLIAEAFF.

The chain couples TRBV28 to TRBJ1-2, with no clear D. Germline assignment: CDR1 MDHEN and CDR2 SYDVKM. The CDR3 has 13 residues. Trimming left V 3 bases short and J 1 base short, with 6 bases between. This CDR3 reads CASSFGLNYGYTF. DNA of the CDR3: TGTGCCAGCAGTTTTGGGCTTAACTATGGCTACACCTTC.

The chain is built from TRBV10-3 and TRBJ1-2, with a possible D match to TRBD1 (6 bases). Germline V lookup: CDR1 ENHRY, CDR2 SYGVKD. The length of the CDR3 is 14 residues. V was pared by 8 bases and J by 2 bases, with 15 bases between. The CDR3 here is CAILFTGLNYGYTF. In DNA form, the CDR3 reads TGTGCCATCTTATTCACAGGGTTGAACTATGGCTACACCTTC.

This rearrangement joins TRBV11-2 to TRBJ1-1; D ambiguous. Per germline, CDR1 SGHAT and CDR2 FQNNGV. The CDR3 contains 15 residues. Trimming took 2 bases from V and 1 from J, leaving 11 bases between them. CDR3 bases: TGTGCCAGCAGCTTAAATCGGGCGGGGAACACTGAAGCTTTCTTT. This encodes CASSLNRAGNTEAFF. Based on the CDR3 plus reference TRBV11-2 and TRBJ1-1, the full variable domain is EAGVAQSPRYKIIEKRQSVAFWCNPISGHATLYWYQQILGQGPKLLIQFQNNGVVDDSQLPKDRFSAERLKGVDSTLKIQPAKLEDSAVYLCASSLNRAGNTEAFFGQGTRLTVV.

CDR3 protein: CASSVAHGISTDTQYF. DNA for the CDR3: TGTGCCAGCAGCGTAGCGCACGGTATAAGCACAGATACGCAGTATTTT. V and J are TRBV9 and TRBJ2-3; D uncertain. The CDR3 has 16 residues. V was cut by 0 bases and J by 0 bases, with 11 bases left in between. Germline loops: CDR1 SGDLS, CDR2 YYNGEE. The full variable domain, in which reference TRBV9 and TRBJ2-3 provide the parts outside the CDR3, is DSGVTQTPKHLITATGQRVTLRCSPRSGDLSVYWYQQSLDQGLQFLIQYYNGEERAKGNILERFSAQQFPDLHSELNLSSLELGDSALYFCASSVAHGISTDTQYFGPGTRLTVL.

The chain recombines TRBV5-5 with TRBJ1-2; tentatively, D is TRBD1 (5 bases). CDR1 is SGHKS, CDR2 YYEKEE, per germline (reference sequence). The V and J ends lost 5 bases and 2 bases respectively, with 13 bases between them. The CDR3 loop spans 14 amino acids. The DNA for the CDR3 is TGTGCCAGCAGTCGGGGGGTCCTAAACTATGGCTACACCTTC. It encodes CASSRGVLNYGYTF.

CDR3 sequence reads: CASSLKQGRWTEAFF. The CDR3 DNA is TGCGCCAGCAGCTTGAAACAGGGAAGATGGACTGAAGCTTTCTTT. The rearrangement joins TRBV5-1 to TRBJ1-1; possibly TRBD1 for D (6 bases). Germline V gene data show CDR1 as SGHRS and CDR2 as YFSETQ. CDR3 length: 15 residues. Trimming removed 1 base at V and 5 bases at J, with 15 bases between.

The CDR3 bases are TGTGCCAGCAGTTACTCGGGAGCTAGATACAATGAGCAGTTCTTC. This codes for CASSYSGARYNEQFF. The chain carries TRBV6-5 and TRBJ2-1, with D possibly being TRBD2 (5 bases). CDR3 length equals 15 residues. Germline V gives CDR1 MNHEY, CDR2 SVGAGI. V lost 0 bases and J 4 bases, leaving 10 bases between the germline ends.

This clone appeared a few times. V usage is TRBV6-6 and J usage is TRBJ2-7; 8 nucleotides align to TRBD1. CDR1 is MNHNY, CDR2 SVGAGI, per germline (reference sequence). There are 16 residues in the CDR3. The V gene end was trimmed by 2 bases and the J gene end by 2 bases; junction bases not matched to a gene: 8. The CDR3 here is CASSYGTRTGPYEQYF. The CDR3 DNA follows: TGTGCCAGCAGTTACGGTACCCGGACAGGGCCCTACGAGCAGTACTTC.

This clone has a single count. The chain recombines TRBV6-1 with TRBJ1-1; D may be TRBD1 (6 bases). There are 14 residues in the CDR3. Germline CDR1 and CDR2: MNHNS and SASEGT. Trimming stripped 0 bases from V and 11 bases from J, with 16 bases between. CDR3 nucleotides: TGTGCCAGCAGTGAAGCGGTACCTACAGGGATGGCTTTCTTT. Its translation is CASSEAVPTGMAFF.

The V call is TRBV4-3, the J call TRBJ1-2; a possible D gene is TRBD1 (5 bases). CDR3 length equals 17 residues. V dropped 0 bases and J dropped 7 bases, with 21 bases sitting between them. The germline gives CDR1 LGHNA, CDR2 YSLEER. CDR3 coding DNA: TGCGCCAGCAGCCAAGAACCCCAGGGCCAAGGGGTATCTGGCTACACCTTC. Translation gives CASSQEPQGQGVSGYTF.

The chain uses TRBV5-1 and TRBJ1-2, with 10 bases matching TRBD1. J lost 7 bases, V lost 3 bases, and 6 bases had no gene match. This CDR3 contains 14 residues. The germline V gene has CDR1 SGHRS and CDR2 YFSETQ. The CDR3 here is CASSWGQGTSGYTF. CDR3 DNA sequence: TGCGCCAGCAGCTGGGGACAGGGGACGAGTGGCTACACCTTC.

The chain is built from TRBV7-2 and TRBJ2-1; TRBD1 is a possible D gene (6 bases). The length of the CDR3 is 13 residues. Deletions cut 6 bases from V and 4 bases from J, with 10 bases between. Germline CDR1 is SGHTA and CDR2 is FQGNSA. The CDR3 DNA follows: TGTGCCAGCAGGGCGGACAGTTACAATGAGCAGTTCTTC. Translation gives CASRADSYNEQFF.

The chain couples TRBV19 to TRBJ2-7, with D possibly being TRBD2 (6 bases). Germline loops: CDR1 LNHDA, CDR2 SQIVND (reference sequence). Between the trimmed V and J ends, which lost 3 bases and 4 bases, there was a span of 16 bases. The CDR3 covers 15 residues. The CDR3 region is CASSISSGQGYEQYF. In nucleotides, the CDR3 is TGTGCCAGTAGTATTTCGAGCGGGCAGGGTTACGAGCAGTACTTC.

The CDR3 DNA sequence: TGTGCCACCAGCAGAGATTTTAGTATCACCGGGGAGCTGTTTTTT. Translated, it gives CATSRDFSITGELFF. V and J are TRBV15 and TRBJ2-2; D unresolved. V was cut by 0 bases and J by 4 bases, with 9 bases left in between. Per the germline V gene, CDR1 is LNHNV and CDR2 is YYDKDF (reference sequence). The CDR3 loop spans 15 amino acids.

This chain uses TRBV5-1 with TRBJ2-7, with TRBD2 identical over 11 bases. This CDR3 spans 15 amino acids. The germline V gene encodes CDR1 SGHRS and CDR2 YFSETQ. Germline trimming cut 3 bases from V and 2 bases from J; bases unmatched to any gene: 4. For the CDR3, the DNA is TGCGCCAGCAGCTCTAAGACTAGCGGGGCCTACGAGCAGTACTTC. This encodes CASSSKTSGAYEQYF. The complete variable domain, with remaining parts taken from reference TRBV5-1 and TRBJ2-7, reads KAGVTQTPRYLIKTRGQQVTLSCSPISGHRSVSWYQQTPGQGLQFLFEYFSETQRNKGNFPGRFSGRQFSNSRSEMNVSTLELGDSALYLCASSSKTSGAYEQYFGPGTRLTVT.

This chain links TRBV11-2 with TRBJ2-7; tentatively, D is TRBD2 (6 bases). The ends were cut back, 3 bases at V and 3 bases at J, with 15 bases in the middle. The V gene's germline CDR1 is SGHAT and CDR2 FQNNGV. The CDR3 covers 15 residues. CDR3 nucleotides: TGTGCCAGCAGCTTGGACGGGAGTCCTCTCTACGAGCAGTACTTC. This gives the protein CASSLDGSPLYEQYF.

The chain is built from TRBV7-9 and TRBJ1-2; no firm D call. Trimming removed 1 base at V and 5 bases at J, with 11 bases between. CDR1 and CDR2 from the germline V gene are SEHNR and FQNEAQ (reference sequence). The CDR3 consists of 14 residues. The CDR3: CASSLELDTYGYTF. The CDR3 region has the DNA TGTGCCAGCAGCTTAGAGTTAGACACTTATGGCTACACCTTC.

Points on this clone: The junction does not match germline at one end; this may be a read error. Within the sample, other DNA sequences also encode this same CDR3. This rearrangement joins TRBV6-1 to TRBJ1-3; 7 bases fit TRBD1. Germline CDR1 reads MNHNS; CDR2 reads SASEGT. The CDR3 totals 15 residues. The CDR3 loop is CASSEQGSSGNTIYF. The CDR3, as DNA: TGCGCCAGCAGTGAACAGGGGAGCTCTGGAAACACCATATATTTT.

The chain uses TRBV25-1 and TRBJ2-7; 7 bases line up with TRBD1. In germline, CDR1 is MGHDK, CDR2 SYGVNS. Trimming at V came to 4 bases and at J to 3 bases, leaving 6 bases not matched to a gene. The CDR3 consists of 14 residues. The CDR3 reads CASSVGTAGYEQYF. The CDR3 DNA is TGTGCCAGCAGTGTGGGGACAGCAGGCTACGAGCAGTACTTC.

The chain couples TRBV28 to TRBJ2-7; a weak D match, TRBD1 (5 bases). The length of the CDR3 is 15 residues. From germline, CDR1 is MDHEN and CDR2 SYDVKM. V lost 3 bases to trimming and J lost 3 bases, with 15 bases between them. Here the CDR3 reads CASSFPGIPLYEQYF. CDR3 DNA: TGTGCCAGCAGTTTTCCAGGGATCCCCCTCTACGAGCAGTACTTC.

The chain couples TRBV7-8 to TRBJ1-3; no reliable D call. The CDR3 spans 16 residues. Germline V gene sequence: CDR1 SGHVS, CDR2 FQNEAQ. V was pared by 1 base and J by 0 bases, with 10 bases between. This CDR3 is CASSLGLQFSGNTIYF. Here the CDR3 DNA reads TGTGCCAGCAGCTTAGGGTTGCAGTTCTCTGGAAACACCATATATTTT.

This chain uses TRBV6-1 with TRBJ1-2; D remains unclear. Trimming left V 0 bases short and J 4 bases short, with 24 bases between. Germline loops: CDR1 MNHNS, CDR2 SASEGT. This CDR3 contains 19 residues. Here the CDR3 DNA reads TGTGCCAGCAGTGAAGCGAGGTTCACGGATTCACCGAACTCCTATGGCTACACCTTC. Amino acid sequence: CASSEARFTDSPNSYGYTF.

The chain uses TRBV5-1 and TRBJ2-2, with a possible D match to TRBD2 (5 bases). This CDR3 contains 14 residues. Trimming left V 4 bases short and J 5 bases short, with 12 bases between. CDR1 SGHRS and CDR2 YFSETQ come from the germline V gene. The DNA for the CDR3 is TGCGCCAGCAGCCAGCGGACGGGGACCGGGGAGCTGTTTTTT. Protein: CASSQRTGTGELFF.

This clone has a single count. The V call is TRBV13, the J call TRBJ2-3; 8 positions match TRBD1. This CDR3 has 19 residues. Trimming cost V 3 bases and J 3 bases; bases outside gene matches: 17. The germline V gene encodes CDR1 PRHDT and CDR2 FYEKMQ (reference sequence). CDR3 sequence: CASSFLSAGQGEGTDTQYF. DNA for the CDR3: TGTGCCAGCAGCTTTCTCAGCGCCGGACAGGGTGAAGGGACAGATACGCAGTATTTT.

The rearrangement joins TRBV6-6 to TRBJ1-2; D is possibly TRBD1 (6 bases). Trimming shortened V by 8 bases and J by 4 bases, and 11 bases separated the two germline ends. The V gene's germline CDR1 is MNHNY and CDR2 SVGAGI (reference sequence). This CDR3 contains 12 residues. This CDR3 is CASRDNRYGYTF. The CDR3 nucleotides are TGTGCCAGCCGGGACAACCGCTATGGCTACACCTTC.